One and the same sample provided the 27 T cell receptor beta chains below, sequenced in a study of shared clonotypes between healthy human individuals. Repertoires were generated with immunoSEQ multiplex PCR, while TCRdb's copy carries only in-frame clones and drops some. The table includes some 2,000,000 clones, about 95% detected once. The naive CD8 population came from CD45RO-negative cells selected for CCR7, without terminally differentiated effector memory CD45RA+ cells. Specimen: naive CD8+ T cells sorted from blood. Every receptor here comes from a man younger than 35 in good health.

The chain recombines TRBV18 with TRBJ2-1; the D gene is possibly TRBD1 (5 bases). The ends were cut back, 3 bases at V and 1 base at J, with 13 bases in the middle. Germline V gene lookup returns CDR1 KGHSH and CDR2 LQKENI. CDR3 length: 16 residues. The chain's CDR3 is CASSPDQGSSYNEQFF. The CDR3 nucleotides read TGTGCCAGCTCACCGGATCAGGGATCTTCCTACAATGAGCAGTTCTTC.

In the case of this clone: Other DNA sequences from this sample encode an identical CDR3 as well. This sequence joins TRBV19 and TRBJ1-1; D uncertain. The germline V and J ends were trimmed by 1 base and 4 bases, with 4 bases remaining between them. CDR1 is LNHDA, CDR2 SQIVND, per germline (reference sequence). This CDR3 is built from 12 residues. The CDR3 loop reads CASSIGFTEAFF. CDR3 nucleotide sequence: TGTGCCAGTAGTATAGGGTTCACTGAAGCTTTCTTT.

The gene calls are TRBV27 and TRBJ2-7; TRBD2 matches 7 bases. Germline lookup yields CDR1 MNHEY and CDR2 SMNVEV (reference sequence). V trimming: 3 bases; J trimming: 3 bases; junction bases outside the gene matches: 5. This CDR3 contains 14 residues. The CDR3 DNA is TGTGCCAGCAGTTTCAGCGGGATGTACTACGAGCAGTACTTC. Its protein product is CASSFSGMYYEQYF.

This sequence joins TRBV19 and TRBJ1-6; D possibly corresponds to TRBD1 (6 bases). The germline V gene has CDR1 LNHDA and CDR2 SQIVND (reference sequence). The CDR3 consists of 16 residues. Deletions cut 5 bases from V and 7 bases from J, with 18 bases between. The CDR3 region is CASSPWTEGWNSPLHF. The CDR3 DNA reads TGTGCCAGTAGTCCCTGGACAGAAGGGTGGAATTCACCCCTCCACTTT.

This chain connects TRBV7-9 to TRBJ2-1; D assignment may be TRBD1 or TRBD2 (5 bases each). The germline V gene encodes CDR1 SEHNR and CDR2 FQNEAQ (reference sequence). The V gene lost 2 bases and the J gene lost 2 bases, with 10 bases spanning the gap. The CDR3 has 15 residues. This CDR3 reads CASSLFGGAYNEQFF. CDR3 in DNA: TGTGCCAGCAGCTTATTTGGGGGAGCCTACAATGAGCAGTTCTTC.

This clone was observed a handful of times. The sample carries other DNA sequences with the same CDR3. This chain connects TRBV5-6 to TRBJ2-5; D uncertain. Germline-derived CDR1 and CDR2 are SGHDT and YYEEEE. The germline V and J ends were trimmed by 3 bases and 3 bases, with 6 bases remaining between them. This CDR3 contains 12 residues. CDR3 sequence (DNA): TGTGCCAGCAGCTGGACGGAAGAGACCCAGTACTTC. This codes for CASSWTEETQYF.

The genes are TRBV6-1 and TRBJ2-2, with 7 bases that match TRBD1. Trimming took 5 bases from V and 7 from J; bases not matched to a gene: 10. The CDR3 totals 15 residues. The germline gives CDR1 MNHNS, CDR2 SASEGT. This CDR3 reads CASSKTGMAYGELFF. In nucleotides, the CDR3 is TGTGCCAGCAGTAAGACAGGGATGGCCTACGGGGAGCTGTTTTTT.

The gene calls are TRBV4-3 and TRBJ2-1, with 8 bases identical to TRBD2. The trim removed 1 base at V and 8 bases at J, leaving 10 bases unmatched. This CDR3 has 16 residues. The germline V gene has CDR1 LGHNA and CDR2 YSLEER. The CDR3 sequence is CASSQGTSPERHEQFF. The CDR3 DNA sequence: TGCGCCAGCAGCCAAGGGACTAGCCCAGAACGGCATGAGCAGTTCTTC.

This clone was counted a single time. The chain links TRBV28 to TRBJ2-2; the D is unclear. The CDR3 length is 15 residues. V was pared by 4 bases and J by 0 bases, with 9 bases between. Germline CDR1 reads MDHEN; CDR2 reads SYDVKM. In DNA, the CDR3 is TGTGCCAGCAGTTCGGCCACCACGAACACCGGGGAGCTGTTTTTT. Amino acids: CASSSATTNTGELFF.

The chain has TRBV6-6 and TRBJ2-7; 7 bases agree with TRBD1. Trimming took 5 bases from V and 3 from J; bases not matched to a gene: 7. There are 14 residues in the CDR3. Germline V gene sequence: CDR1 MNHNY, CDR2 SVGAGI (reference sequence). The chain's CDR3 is CASSGARDSYEQYF. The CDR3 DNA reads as TGTGCCAGCAGTGGAGCTAGGGACAGCTACGAGCAGTACTTC.

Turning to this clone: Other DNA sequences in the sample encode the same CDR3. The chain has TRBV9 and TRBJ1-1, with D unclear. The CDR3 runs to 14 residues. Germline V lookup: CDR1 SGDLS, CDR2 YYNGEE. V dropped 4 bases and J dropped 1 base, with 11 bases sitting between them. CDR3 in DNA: TGTGCCAGCAGCCCCCGGACGGCGAACACTGAAGCTTTCTTT. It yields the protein CASSPRTANTEAFF.

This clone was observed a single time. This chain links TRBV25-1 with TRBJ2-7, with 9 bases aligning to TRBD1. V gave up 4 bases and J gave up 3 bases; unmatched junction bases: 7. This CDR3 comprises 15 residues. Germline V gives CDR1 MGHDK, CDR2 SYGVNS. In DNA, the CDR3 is TGTGCCAGCAGTGCCCTTAGACAGGGGGACTACGAGCAGTACTTC. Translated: CASSALRQGDYEQYF.

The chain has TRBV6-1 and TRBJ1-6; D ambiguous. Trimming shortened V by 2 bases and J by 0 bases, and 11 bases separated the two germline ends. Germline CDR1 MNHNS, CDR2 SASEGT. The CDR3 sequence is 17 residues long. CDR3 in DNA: TGTGCCAGCAGTGAAATGGAAGGGAGCTCCTATAATTCACCCCTCCACTTT. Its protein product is CASSEMEGSSYNSPLHF.

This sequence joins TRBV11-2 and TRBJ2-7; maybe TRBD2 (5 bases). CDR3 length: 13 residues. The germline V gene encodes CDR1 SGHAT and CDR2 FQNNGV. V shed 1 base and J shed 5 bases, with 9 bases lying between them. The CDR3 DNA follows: TGTGCCAGCAGCTTAGCAACGGGAAACGAGCAGTACTTC. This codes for CASSLATGNEQYF.

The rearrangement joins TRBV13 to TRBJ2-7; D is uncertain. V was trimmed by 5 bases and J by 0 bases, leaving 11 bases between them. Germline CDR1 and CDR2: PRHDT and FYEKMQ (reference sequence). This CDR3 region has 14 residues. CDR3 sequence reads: CASSPGKSSYEQYF. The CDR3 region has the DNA TGTGCCAGCAGCCCCGGCAAAAGCTCCTACGAGCAGTACTTC.

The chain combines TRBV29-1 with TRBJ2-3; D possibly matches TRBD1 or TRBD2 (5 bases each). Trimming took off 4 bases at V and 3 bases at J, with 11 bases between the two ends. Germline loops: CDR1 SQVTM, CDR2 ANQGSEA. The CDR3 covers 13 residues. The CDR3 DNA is TGCAGCGTTGCGCGAGGGGCTACAGATACGCAGTATTTT. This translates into CSVARGATDTQYF.

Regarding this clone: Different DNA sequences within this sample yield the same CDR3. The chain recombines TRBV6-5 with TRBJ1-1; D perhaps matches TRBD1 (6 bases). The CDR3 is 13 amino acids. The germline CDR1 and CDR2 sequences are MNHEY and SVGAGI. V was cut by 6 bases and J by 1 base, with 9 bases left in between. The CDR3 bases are TGTGCCAGCAGACAGGGAGGGAACACTGAAGCTTTCTTT. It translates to CASRQGGNTEAFF.

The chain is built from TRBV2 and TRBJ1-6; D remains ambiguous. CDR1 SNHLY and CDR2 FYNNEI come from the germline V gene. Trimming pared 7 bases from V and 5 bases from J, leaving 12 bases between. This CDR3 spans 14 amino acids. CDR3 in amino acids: CASILTRNNSPLHF. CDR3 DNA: TGTGCCAGCATTCTGACGAGAAATAATTCACCCCTCCACTTT.

CDR3 residues: CASSLADAGDLNTEAFF. CDR3 nucleotide sequence: TGTGCCAGCAGCCTCGCGGACGCAGGGGATCTGAACACTGAAGCTTTCTTT. The gene calls are TRBV7-9 and TRBJ1-1, with a tentative D call TRBD1 (6 bases). Germline V CDR1 and CDR2: SEHNR, FQNEAQ (reference sequence). The V gene lost 5 bases and the J gene lost 0 bases, with 19 bases spanning the gap. The CDR3 is made up of 17 amino acids.

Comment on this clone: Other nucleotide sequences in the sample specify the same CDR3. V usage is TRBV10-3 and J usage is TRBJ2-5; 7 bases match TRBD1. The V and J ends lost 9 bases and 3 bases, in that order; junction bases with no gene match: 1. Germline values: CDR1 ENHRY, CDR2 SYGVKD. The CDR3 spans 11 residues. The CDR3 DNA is TGTGCCATAGGGACAGAAGAGACCCAGTACTTC. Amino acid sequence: CAIGTEETQYF.

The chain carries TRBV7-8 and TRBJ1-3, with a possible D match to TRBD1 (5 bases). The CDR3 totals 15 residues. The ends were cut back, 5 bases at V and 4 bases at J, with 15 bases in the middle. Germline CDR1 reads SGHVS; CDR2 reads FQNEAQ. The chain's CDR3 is CASSLFRDFGNTIYF. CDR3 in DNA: TGTGCCAGCAGCCTTTTCAGGGACTTCGGAAACACCATATATTTT.

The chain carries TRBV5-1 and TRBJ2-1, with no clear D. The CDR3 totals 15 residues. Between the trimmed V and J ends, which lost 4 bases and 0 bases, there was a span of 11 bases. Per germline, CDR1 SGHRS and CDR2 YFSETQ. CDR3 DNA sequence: TGCGCCAGCAGCGAAGGTGAGAGCTCCTACAATGAGCAGTTCTTC. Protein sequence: CASSEGESSYNEQFF.

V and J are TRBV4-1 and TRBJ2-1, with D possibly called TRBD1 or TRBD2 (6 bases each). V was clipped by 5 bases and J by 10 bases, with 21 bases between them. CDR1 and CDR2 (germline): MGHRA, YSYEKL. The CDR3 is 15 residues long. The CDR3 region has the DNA TGCGCCAGCAGCGAAGTGATCTACAGGGAGGAAGAGCAGTTCTTC. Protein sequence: CASSEVIYREEEQFF.

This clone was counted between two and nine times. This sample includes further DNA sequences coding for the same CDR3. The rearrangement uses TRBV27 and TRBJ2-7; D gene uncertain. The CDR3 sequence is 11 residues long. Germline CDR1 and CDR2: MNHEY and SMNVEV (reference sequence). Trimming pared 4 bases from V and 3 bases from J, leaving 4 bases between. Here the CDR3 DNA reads TGTGCCAGCAGTTCCGGCTACGAGCAGTACTTC. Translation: CASSSGYEQYF.

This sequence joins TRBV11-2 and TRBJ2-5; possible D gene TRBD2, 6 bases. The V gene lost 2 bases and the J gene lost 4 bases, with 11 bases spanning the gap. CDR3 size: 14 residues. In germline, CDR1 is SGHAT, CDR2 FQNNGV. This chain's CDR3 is CASSLTTGVETQYF. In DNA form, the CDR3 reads TGTGCCAGCAGCTTAACGACGGGGGTAGAGACCCAGTACTTC.

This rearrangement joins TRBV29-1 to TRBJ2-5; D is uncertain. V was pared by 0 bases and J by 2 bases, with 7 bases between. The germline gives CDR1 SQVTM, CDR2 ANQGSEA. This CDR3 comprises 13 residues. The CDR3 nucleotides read TGCAGCGTTGAAGATGGGCAACAAGAGACCCAGTACTTC. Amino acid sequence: CSVEDGQQETQYF.

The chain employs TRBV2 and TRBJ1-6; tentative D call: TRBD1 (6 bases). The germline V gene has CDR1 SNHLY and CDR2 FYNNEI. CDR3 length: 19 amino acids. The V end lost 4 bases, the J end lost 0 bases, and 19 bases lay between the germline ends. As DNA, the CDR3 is TGTGCCAGCAGTGGGCCGGACAGCTGGCTGAGCTCCTATAATTCACCCCTCCACTTT. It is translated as CASSGPDSWLSSYNSPLHF.